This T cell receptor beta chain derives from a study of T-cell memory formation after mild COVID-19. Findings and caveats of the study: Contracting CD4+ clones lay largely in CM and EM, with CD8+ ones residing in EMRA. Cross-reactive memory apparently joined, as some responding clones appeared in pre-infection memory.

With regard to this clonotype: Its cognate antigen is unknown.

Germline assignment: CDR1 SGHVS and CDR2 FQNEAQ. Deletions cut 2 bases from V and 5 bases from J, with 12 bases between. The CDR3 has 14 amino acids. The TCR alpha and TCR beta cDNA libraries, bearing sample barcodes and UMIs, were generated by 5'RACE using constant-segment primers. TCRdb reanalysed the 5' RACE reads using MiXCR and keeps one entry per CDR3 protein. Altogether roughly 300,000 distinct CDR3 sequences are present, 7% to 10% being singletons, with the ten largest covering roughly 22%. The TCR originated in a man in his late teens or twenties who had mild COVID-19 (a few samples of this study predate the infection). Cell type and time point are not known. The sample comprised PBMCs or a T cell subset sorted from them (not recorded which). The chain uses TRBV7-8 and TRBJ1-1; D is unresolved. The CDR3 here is CASSLFAGRTEAFF. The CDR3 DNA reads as TGTGCCAGCAGCTTATTCGCCGGTCGGACTGAAGCTTTCTTT.